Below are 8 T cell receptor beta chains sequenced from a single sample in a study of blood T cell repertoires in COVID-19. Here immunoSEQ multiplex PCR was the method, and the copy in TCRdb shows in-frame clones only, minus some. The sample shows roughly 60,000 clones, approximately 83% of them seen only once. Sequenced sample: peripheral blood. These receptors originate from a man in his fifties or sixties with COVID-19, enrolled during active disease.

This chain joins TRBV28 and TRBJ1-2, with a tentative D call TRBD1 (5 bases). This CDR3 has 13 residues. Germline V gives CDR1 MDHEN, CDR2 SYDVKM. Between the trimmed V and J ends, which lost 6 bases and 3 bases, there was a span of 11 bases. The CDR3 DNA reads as TGTGCCAGCAGGGTGGGAGGGGACTATGGCTACACCTTC. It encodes CASRVGGDYGYTF.

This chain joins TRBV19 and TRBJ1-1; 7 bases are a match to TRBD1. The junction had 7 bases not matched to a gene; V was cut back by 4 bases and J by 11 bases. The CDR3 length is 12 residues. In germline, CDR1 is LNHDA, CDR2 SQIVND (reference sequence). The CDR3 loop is CASSRQGVRAFF. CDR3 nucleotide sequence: TGTGCCAGTAGTAGGCAGGGGGTGCGGGCTTTCTTT.

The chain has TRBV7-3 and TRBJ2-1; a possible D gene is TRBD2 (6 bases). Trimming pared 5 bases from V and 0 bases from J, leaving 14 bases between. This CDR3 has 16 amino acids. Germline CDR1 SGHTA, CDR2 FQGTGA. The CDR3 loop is CASSKTGGSSYNEQFF. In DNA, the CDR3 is TGTGCCAGCAGCAAAACCGGGGGAAGCTCCTACAATGAGCAGTTCTTC. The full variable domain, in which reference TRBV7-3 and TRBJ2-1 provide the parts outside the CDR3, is GAGVSQTPSNKVTEKGKYVELRCDPISGHTALYWYRQSLGQGPEFLIYFQGTGAADDSGLPNDRFFAVRPEGSVSTLKIQRTERGDSAVYLCASSKTGGSSYNEQFFGPGTRLTVL.

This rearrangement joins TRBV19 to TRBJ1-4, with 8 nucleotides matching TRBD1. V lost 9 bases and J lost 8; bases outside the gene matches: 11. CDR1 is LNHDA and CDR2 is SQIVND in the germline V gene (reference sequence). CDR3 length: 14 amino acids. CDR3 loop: CARSPGGPIEKLFF. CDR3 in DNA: TGTGCCAGAAGTCCAGGGGGCCCAATCGAAAAACTGTTTTTT.

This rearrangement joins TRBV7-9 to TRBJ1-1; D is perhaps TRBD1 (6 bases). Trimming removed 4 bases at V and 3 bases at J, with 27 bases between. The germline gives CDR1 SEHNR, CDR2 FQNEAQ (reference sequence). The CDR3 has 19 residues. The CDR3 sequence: CASSSLWGGRKLTDTEAFF. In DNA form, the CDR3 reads TGTGCCAGCAGCTCCCTGTGGGGGGGGCGCAAATTAACGGACACTGAAGCTTTCTTT.

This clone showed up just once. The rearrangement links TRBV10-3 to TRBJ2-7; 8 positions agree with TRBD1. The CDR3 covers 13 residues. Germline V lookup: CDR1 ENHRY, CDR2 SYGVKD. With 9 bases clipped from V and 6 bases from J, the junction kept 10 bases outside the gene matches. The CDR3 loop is CAIKGQGGFEQYF. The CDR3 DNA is TGTGCCATTAAAGGACAGGGAGGATTCGAGCAGTACTTC.

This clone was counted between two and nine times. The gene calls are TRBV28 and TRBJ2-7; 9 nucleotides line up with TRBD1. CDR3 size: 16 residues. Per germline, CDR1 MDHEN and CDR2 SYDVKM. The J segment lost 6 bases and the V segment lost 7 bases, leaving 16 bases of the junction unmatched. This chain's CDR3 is CASTPQGVGDRAEQYF. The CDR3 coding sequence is TGTGCCAGCACCCCACAAGGGGTGGGGGACAGGGCCGAGCAGTACTTC.

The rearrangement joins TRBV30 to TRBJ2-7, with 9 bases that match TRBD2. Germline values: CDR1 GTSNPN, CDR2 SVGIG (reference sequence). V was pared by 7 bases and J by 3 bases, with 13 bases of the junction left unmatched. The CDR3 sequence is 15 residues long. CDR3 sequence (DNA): TGTGCCTCAAAGCGGGGGACTAGCCGGTTCTACGAGCAGTACTTC. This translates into CASKRGTSRFYEQYF.